This TCR beta chain emerged from a study of blood T cells in healthy people across ages. Broader study findings: In long-lived donors, naive CD4+ cell counts and diversity exceeded those of aged donors.

As for this clonotype: The antigen is not known.

A sample-barcoded 5' primer and a J-beta primer mix were used in a second PCR of about 7 to 12 cycles. MiXCR, run by TCRdb on the 5' RACE reads, gives a single entry per CDR3 protein. The data show around 1.1 million distinct CDR3 sequences, with around two fifths seen just once and about 12% held by the top ten. The germline V gene encodes CDR1 SEHNR and CDR2 FQNEAQ (reference sequence). This CDR3 has 16 residues. The V gene lost 4 bases and the J gene lost 0 bases, with 13 bases spanning the gap. Sequencing was performed on blood. The rearrangement uses TRBV7-9 and TRBJ1-5, with a possible D match to TRBD1 (6 bases). The sequence was collected from a man between 18 and 29 years old in good health. CDR3 in amino acids: CASSSGGANSNQPQHF. CDR3 nucleotides: TGTGCCAGCAGCTCGGGGGGGGCTAATAGCAATCAGCCCCAGCATTTT.